These 29 T cell receptor beta chains were all obtained from the same sample, sequenced in a study of cytomegalovirus exposure and HLA in healthy donors. PCR used 60 Vbeta primers and 13 Jbeta primers. Some clones are missing from TCRdb's copy, which holds only in-frame ones; the method was immunoSEQ multiplex PCR. The profile covers roughly 66,000 clones, with around 64% appearing a single time and more than 2.5% taken by the ten largest. Sequencing was performed on PBMCs. Receptors were obtained from a woman in her fifties or sixties in good health and CMV-seronegative.

This clone was observed a single time. This chain links TRBV4-3 with TRBJ2-1; 9 bases map to TRBD2. Germline CDR1 is LGHNA and CDR2 is YSLEER. After removal of 0 bases from V and 3 bases from J, the junction contained 6 bases not matched to a gene. The CDR3 consists of 17 residues. CDR3 region: CASSQDWGTSNYNEQFF. CDR3 DNA: TGCGCCAGCAGCCAAGATTGGGGGACTAGCAACTACAATGAGCAGTTCTTC.

This sequence joins TRBV4-3 and TRBJ2-3; TRBD2 might be the D (6 bases). The CDR3 consists of 17 residues. V gave up 0 bases and J gave up 9 bases, with 22 bases separating them. Germline CDR1 is LGHNA and CDR2 is YSLEER. The CDR3 region is CASSQEGGVGTFSTQYF. The CDR3 bases are TGCGCCAGCAGCCAAGAGGGGGGAGTGGGAACTTTTAGCACGCAGTATTTT.

The chain couples TRBV7-9 to TRBJ1-3; D gene unclear. Trimming took 5 bases from V and 0 from J, leaving 8 bases between them. This CDR3 is built from 14 residues. In germline, CDR1 is SEHNR, CDR2 FQNEAQ (reference sequence). Here the CDR3 DNA reads TGTGCCAGCAGCCCAGACATCTCTGGAAACACCATATATTTT. Protein: CASSPDISGNTIYF.

The J gene is TRBJ1-4, the V gene TRBV5-1; D is ambiguous. The CDR3 runs to 14 residues. CDR1 and CDR2 from the germline V gene are SGHRS and YFSETQ. V lost 0 bases to trimming and J lost 3 bases, with 6 bases between them. This CDR3 reads CASSLEAANEKLFF. CDR3 bases: TGCGCCAGCAGCTTGGAGGCGGCTAATGAAAAACTGTTTTTT.

The chain has TRBV2 and TRBJ1-4; D not resolved. CDR3 length: 12 residues. Trimming removed 3 bases at V and 16 bases at J, with 15 bases between. Germline assignment: CDR1 SNHLY and CDR2 FYNNEI. DNA of the CDR3: TGTGCCAGCAGTGAGAGGTCCCCCCTCACGTTTTTT. It translates to CASSERSPLTFF.

V usage is TRBV19 and J usage is TRBJ2-5, with TRBD2 matching over 14 bases. The length of the CDR3 is 16 residues. V was clipped by 6 bases and J by 4 bases; unmatched bases: 7. Looked up from germline, CDR1 is LNHDA and CDR2 is SQIVND (reference sequence). In DNA form, the CDR3 reads TGTGCCAGTAGGTGGCCTGGACTAGCGGGAGGAGAGACCCAGTACTTC. It specifies CASRWPGLAGGETQYF.

J is TRBJ2-3 and V is TRBV5-1, with 8 bases identical to TRBD1. The CDR3 extends over 15 amino acids. Germline values: CDR1 SGHRS, CDR2 YFSETQ. Unmatched junction bases numbered 12, after V lost 7 bases and J lost 5 bases. CDR3 region: CASANSRGHGDTQYF. In DNA form, the CDR3 reads TGCGCCAGCGCGAACTCCAGGGGGCATGGAGATACGCAGTATTTT.

This clone showed up just once. The chain couples TRBV5-4 to TRBJ2-2; 8 nucleotides align to TRBD1. The CDR3 is 17 residues long. Germline V gives CDR1 SGHNT, CDR2 YYREEE (reference sequence). The junction had 5 bases not matched to a gene; V was cut back by 0 bases and J by 1 base. The CDR3 loop reads CASSLVIGQGNTGELFF. DNA for the CDR3: TGTGCCAGCAGCTTGGTAATTGGACAGGGGAACACCGGGGAGCTGTTTTTT.

This chain joins TRBV4-3 and TRBJ1-2; D is unclear. CDR1 and CDR2 (germline): LGHNA, YSLEER. V lost 0 bases to trimming and J lost 4 bases, with 9 bases between them. CDR3 length equals 14 residues. The CDR3 nucleotides are TGCGCCAGCAGCCAAGACACGGGGAGCTATGGCTACACCTTC. Amino acids: CASSQDTGSYGYTF.

Only one count was recorded for this clone. The chain links TRBV11-2 to TRBJ2-3, with unresolved D. Trimming took 0 bases from V and 8 from J, leaving 9 bases between them. Germline V CDR1 and CDR2: SGHAT, FQNNGV. This CDR3 spans 13 amino acids. The CDR3 coding sequence is TGTGCCAGCAGCTTAGAAGTAATGGCTACGCAGTATTTT. Its protein is CASSLEVMATQYF.

This sequence joins TRBV11-2 and TRBJ2-5; maybe TRBD1 (6 bases). The V end lost 2 bases, the J end lost 11 bases, and 15 bases lay between the germline ends. From germline, CDR1 is SGHAT and CDR2 FQNNGV. This CDR3 spans 13 amino acids. The CDR3 spells CASSLLGHIGQYF. CDR3 DNA: TGTGCCAGCAGCTTACTGGGACACATTGGGCAGTACTTC.

This clone was counted at least ten times. V is TRBV6-1 and J is TRBJ2-3, with 12 bases aligning to TRBD2. This CDR3 is 15 amino acids long. Trimming took 2 bases from V and 4 from J; bases not matched to a gene: 1. From germline, CDR1 is MNHNS and CDR2 SASEGT. The CDR3 DNA is TGTGCCAGCAGTGAACTAGCGGGAGGGCCAGATACGCAGTATTTT. Amino acids: CASSELAGGPDTQYF.

This clone was seen just once. The V and J genes are TRBV7-9 and TRBJ1-1; 7 bases are a match to TRBD1. The V gene's germline CDR1 is SEHNR and CDR2 FQNEAQ (reference sequence). The length of the CDR3 is 15 residues. J gave up 6 bases and V 5 bases, and 12 bases lay outside the gene matches. The CDR3, as DNA: TGTGCCAGCAGCCTAACGACAGGGTGGGGGGCTGAAGCTTTCTTT. Amino acid sequence: CASSLTTGWGAEAFF.

A word on this clone: One end of the junction is discordant with germline, which a read error may explain. The chain couples TRBV4-2 to TRBJ1-1; 12 nucleotides align to TRBD1. CDR3 length: 17 residues. Looked up from germline, CDR1 is LGHNA and CDR2 is YNFKEQ. The CDR3 DNA reads TGTGTCAGCAGCCAAGTTCCGGGACAGGGGGCGCGAACTGAAGCTTTCTTT. Translation: CVSSQVPGQGARTEAFF.

The chain recombines TRBV6-5 with TRBJ2-1; possibly TRBD2 for D (6 bases). This CDR3 region has 16 residues. CDR1 and CDR2 (germline): MNHEY, SVGAGI. Trimming left V 0 bases short and J 2 bases short, with 11 bases between. The CDR3 DNA reads TGTGCCAGCAGTTACTCTGGAGCGGGCACCTACAATGAGCAGTTCTTC. Translation: CASSYSGAGTYNEQFF.

The CDR3 DNA is TGTGCCAGCAGTTACTCGGGGGCAGGTGGCTATGGCTACACCTTC. Its protein product is CASSYSGAGGYGYTF. The J gene is TRBJ1-2, the V gene TRBV6-5; maybe TRBD1 (6 bases). In germline, CDR1 is MNHEY, CDR2 SVGAGI. The ends were cut back, 0 bases at V and 4 bases at J, with 12 bases in the middle. This CDR3 region has 15 residues.

This clone came up a few times. The chain joins TRBV18 to TRBJ2-7, with D possibly TRBD1 on 5 matching bases. The V end lost 4 bases, the J end lost 6 bases, and 19 bases lay between the germline ends. This CDR3 has 15 amino acids. The V gene's germline CDR1 is KGHSH and CDR2 LQKENI. Here the CDR3 reads CASSRSTGELGEQYF. As DNA, the CDR3 is TGTGCCAGCTCACGCTCCACAGGCGAGCTGGGCGAGCAGTACTTC.

The chain is built from TRBV6-5 and TRBJ2-1; 8 bases fit TRBD2. From germline, CDR1 is MNHEY and CDR2 SVGAGI. Trimming at V came to 0 bases and at J to 4 bases, leaving 5 bases not matched to a gene. The CDR3 spans 16 residues. Written as DNA, the CDR3 is TGTGCCAGCAGTTACTCGCCTAGCGGGTATTACAATGAGCAGTTCTTC. Its protein product is CASSYSPSGYYNEQFF.

This clone has a single count. The chain couples TRBV19 to TRBJ2-7, with TRBD2 matching over 7 bases. After removal of 4 bases from V and 1 base from J, the junction contained 4 bases not matched to a gene. Germline CDR1 is LNHDA and CDR2 is SQIVND (reference sequence). The CDR3 loop spans 14 amino acids. The CDR3 nucleotides read TGTGCCAGTAGTACTGGACTAGTATCCTACGAGCAGTACTTC. Translating gives CASSTGLVSYEQYF.

This chain links TRBV15 with TRBJ1-2, with D uncertain. Trimming removed 3 bases from V and 1 base from J, with 12 bases in between. Germline CDR1 LNHNV, CDR2 YYDKDF (reference sequence). The CDR3 runs 15 residues. The DNA of the CDR3 is TGTGCCACCAGCAGCCCGCCGCCGCGTAACTATGGCTACACCTTC. Its protein product is CATSSPPPRNYGYTF.

The chain carries TRBV4-1 and TRBJ2-2, with 7 positions matching TRBD2. The CDR3 runs to 14 residues. V was pared by 4 bases and J by 6 bases, with 5 bases of the junction left unmatched. Germline loops: CDR1 MGHRA, CDR2 YSYEKL. The CDR3 reads CASSPWGGAGELFF. CDR3 nucleotide sequence: TGCGCCAGCAGCCCCTGGGGGGGTGCCGGGGAGCTGTTTTTT.

The chain carries TRBV5-1 and TRBJ2-1; D possibly corresponds to TRBD2 (6 bases). The V end was cut by 3 bases, the J end by 4 bases, with 17 bases between. The germline V gene has CDR1 SGHRS and CDR2 YFSETQ. The CDR3 consists of 16 residues. In nucleotides, the CDR3 is TGCGCCAGCAGCTCTCCCGGACTACGGGGGTACAATGAGCAGTTCTTC. Its protein is CASSSPGLRGYNEQFF.

The V gene is TRBV4-3, the J gene TRBJ1-1; D gene ambiguous. This CDR3 contains 16 residues. Germline loops: CDR1 LGHNA, CDR2 YSLEER. V lost 4 bases and J lost 5, with 20 bases in between. The chain's CDR3 is CASSLRVDREGTEAFF. The CDR3 DNA follows: TGCGCCAGCAGCCTAAGAGTGGACCGGGAAGGGACTGAAGCTTTCTTT.

The genes are TRBV5-1 and TRBJ1-2, with D perhaps TRBD1 (6 bases). The V gene lost 3 bases and the J gene lost 2 bases, with 11 bases spanning the gap. There are 14 residues in the CDR3. Germline CDR1 and CDR2: SGHRS and YFSETQ. The CDR3 bases are TGCGCCAGCAGCTCCACAGGGATGAACTATGGCTACACCTTC. Encoded protein: CASSSTGMNYGYTF.

This chain connects TRBV18 to TRBJ2-7; the match to TRBD1 covers 10 bases. Trimming at V came to 4 bases and at J to 6 bases, leaving 9 bases not matched to a gene. CDR1 KGHSH and CDR2 LQKENI come from the germline V gene. The CDR3 has 15 amino acids. The CDR3 loop is CASSRSGTGEGEQYF. The CDR3 DNA reads TGTGCCAGCTCACGCTCCGGGACAGGGGAGGGCGAGCAGTACTTC.

The genes are TRBV7-9 and TRBJ2-7, with 8 positions matching TRBD2. The CDR3 loop spans 14 amino acids. The V and J ends lost 2 bases and 6 bases, in that order; junction bases with no gene match: 6. Germline loops: CDR1 SEHNR, CDR2 FQNEAQ (reference sequence). Here the CDR3 reads CASSLLAGALEQYF. CDR3 in DNA: TGTGCCAGCAGCTTACTAGCGGGCGCCCTCGAGCAGTACTTC.

This clone was counted once. The rearrangement links TRBV10-3 to TRBJ2-2; D possibly corresponds to TRBD1 (5 bases). V gave up 4 bases and J gave up 6 bases, with 15 bases separating them. This CDR3 is 15 amino acids long. The germline V gene has CDR1 ENHRY and CDR2 SYGVKD. The CDR3 loop is CAISAQGRSPGELFF. In DNA form, the CDR3 reads TGTGCCATCAGTGCCCAGGGCCGATCCCCCGGGGAGCTGTTTTTT.

V is TRBV19 and J is TRBJ2-2, with 7 bases aligning to TRBD2. V was pared by 8 bases and J by 4 bases, with 10 bases of the junction left unmatched. CDR3 size: 15 residues. From germline, CDR1 is LNHDA and CDR2 SQIVND (reference sequence). The chain's CDR3 is CASGEGSAATGELFF. The CDR3 nucleotides read TGTGCCAGTGGGGAGGGTTCCGCGGCCACCGGGGAGCTGTTTTTT.

The rearrangement links TRBV7-9 to TRBJ2-7; 14 bases agree with TRBD2. CDR3 length: 15 amino acids. V was pared by 0 bases and J by 6 bases, with 1 base of the junction left unmatched. The germline V gene encodes CDR1 SEHNR and CDR2 FQNEAQ (reference sequence). The CDR3 sequence: CASSLAGLAGAEQYF. The CDR3 DNA reads as TGTGCCAGCAGCTTAGCGGGACTAGCGGGAGCCGAGCAGTACTTC.